The clone carrying this T cell receptor beta chain was observed many times. What it binds is unknown. The source of the sample is a study of neurological immune-mediated disorders. Volunteers at a blood bank in Maryland, USA, were the healthy controls. From 2 million PBMCs stored at -80 C, the unsorted libraries were generated. 5'RACE with 10-nucleotide random UMIs produced the cDNA. TCRdb passed the 5' RACE reads through MiXCR, listing each CDR3 protein once. The sample contains roughly 50,000 distinct CDR3 sequences, 20% to 30% of which appear only once. Study-wide findings and caveats: The expanded clones of different subjects shared no CDR3 amino acid sequences (suggesting private repertoires in all groups).

The CDR3 has 14 residues. V was clipped by 0 bases and J by 3 bases, with 9 bases between them. Germline V lookup: CDR1 SGHRS, CDR2 YFSETQ. This TCR was sampled from a woman aged 70 to 79 in good health. This chain links TRBV5-1 with TRBJ2-5; D is unclear. Material: PBMCs. CDR3 DNA sequence: TGCGCCAGCAGCTTGGGTCAGTTGGAAGAGACCCAGTACTTC. Protein: CASSLGQLEETQYF.